The source of this TCR beta chain is a study of blood T cell repertoires in COVID-19. Across the study: The samples span acute and convalescent COVID-19 from the United States, Italy and Spain. T cells, B-cell-depleted T cells, or PBMCs supplied cDNA or gDNA.

Under the authors' procedure: Counts of nucleated cells, estimated from reference gene primer amplification, were obtained. The repertoire was sequenced with immunoSEQ multiplex PCR; TCRdb's copy has only in-frame clones and lacks some. V and J calls and clone size are given by that table; D and trimming were obtained from the DNA. The sample has about 280,000 clones, around 90% seen once. Germline CDR1 reads SGDLS; CDR2 reads YYNGEE. CDR3 length: 15 residues. V was clipped by 3 bases and J by 0 bases, with 10 bases between them. The TCR sequence derives from a woman aged 40 to 55 who had recovered from COVID-19. The rearrangement joins TRBV9 to TRBJ2-1; no definite D call. Sequences were obtained from peripheral blood. The CDR3 is CASSATMSSYNEQFF. DNA of the CDR3: TGTGCCAGCAGCGCAACCATGAGCTCCTACAATGAGCAGTTCTTC.